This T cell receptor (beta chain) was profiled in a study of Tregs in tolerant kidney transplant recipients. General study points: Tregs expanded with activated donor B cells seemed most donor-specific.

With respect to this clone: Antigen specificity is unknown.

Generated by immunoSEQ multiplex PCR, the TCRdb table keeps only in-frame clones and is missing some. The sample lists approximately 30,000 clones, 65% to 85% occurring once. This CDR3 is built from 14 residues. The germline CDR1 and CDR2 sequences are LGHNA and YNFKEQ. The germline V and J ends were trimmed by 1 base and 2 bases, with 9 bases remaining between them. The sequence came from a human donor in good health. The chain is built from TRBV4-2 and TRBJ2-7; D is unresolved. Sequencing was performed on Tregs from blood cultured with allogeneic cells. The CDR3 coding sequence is TGTGCCAGCAGCCAAGGGGGTATTACCTACGAGCAGTACTTC. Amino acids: CASSQGGITYEQYF.